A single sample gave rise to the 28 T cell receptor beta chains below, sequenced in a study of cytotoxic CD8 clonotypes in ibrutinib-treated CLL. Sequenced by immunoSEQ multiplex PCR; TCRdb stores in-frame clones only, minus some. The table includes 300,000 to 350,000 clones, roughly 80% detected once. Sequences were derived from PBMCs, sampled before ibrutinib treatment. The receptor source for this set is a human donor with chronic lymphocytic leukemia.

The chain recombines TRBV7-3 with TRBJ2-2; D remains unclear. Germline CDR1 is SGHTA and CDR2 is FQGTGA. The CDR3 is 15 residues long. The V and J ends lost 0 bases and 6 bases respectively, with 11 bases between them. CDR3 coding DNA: TGTGCCAGCAGCTTAACTTACAACAATCCCGGGGAGCTGTTTTTT. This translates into CASSLTYNNPGELFF.

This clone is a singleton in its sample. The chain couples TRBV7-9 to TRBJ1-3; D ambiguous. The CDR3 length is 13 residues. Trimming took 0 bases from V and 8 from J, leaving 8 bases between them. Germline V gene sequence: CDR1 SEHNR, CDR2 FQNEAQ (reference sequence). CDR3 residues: CASSLARTDTIYF. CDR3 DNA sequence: TGTGCCAGCAGCTTAGCGCGGACTGACACCATATATTTT.

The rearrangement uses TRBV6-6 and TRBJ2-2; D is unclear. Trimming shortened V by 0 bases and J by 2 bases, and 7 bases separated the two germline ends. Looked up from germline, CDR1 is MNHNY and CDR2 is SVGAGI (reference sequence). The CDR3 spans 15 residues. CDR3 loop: CASSYSSTNTGELFF. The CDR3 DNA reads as TGTGCCAGCAGTTACTCTAGTACTAACACCGGGGAGCTGTTTTTT.

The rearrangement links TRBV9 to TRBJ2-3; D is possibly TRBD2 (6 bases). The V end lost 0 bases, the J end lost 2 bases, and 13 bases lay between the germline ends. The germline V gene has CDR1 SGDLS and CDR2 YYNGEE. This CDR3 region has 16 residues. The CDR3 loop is CASSVGIGDSTDTQYF. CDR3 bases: TGTGCCAGCAGCGTAGGGATAGGGGACTCCACAGATACGCAGTATTTT.

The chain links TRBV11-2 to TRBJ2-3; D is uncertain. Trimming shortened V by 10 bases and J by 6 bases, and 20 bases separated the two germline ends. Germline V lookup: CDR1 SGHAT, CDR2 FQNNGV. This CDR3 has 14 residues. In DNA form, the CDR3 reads TGTGCCACCAATTCTATGGTACGCCCCGATACGCAGTATTTT. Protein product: CATNSMVRPDTQYF. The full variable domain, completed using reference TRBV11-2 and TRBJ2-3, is EAGVAQSPRYKIIEKRQSVAFWCNPISGHATLYWYQQILGQGPKLLIQFQNNGVVDDSQLPKDRFSAERLKGVDSTLKIQPAKLEDSAVYLCATNSMVRPDTQYFGPGTRLTVL.

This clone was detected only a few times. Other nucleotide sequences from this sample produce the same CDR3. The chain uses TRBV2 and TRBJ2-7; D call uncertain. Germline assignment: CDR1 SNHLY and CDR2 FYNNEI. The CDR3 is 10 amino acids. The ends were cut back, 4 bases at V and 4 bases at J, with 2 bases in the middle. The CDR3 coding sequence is TGTGCCAGCAGTGTTTACGAGCAGTACTTC. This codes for CASSVYEQYF. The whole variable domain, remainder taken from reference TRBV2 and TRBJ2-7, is EPEVTQTPSHQVTQMGQEVILRCVPISNHLYFYWYRQILGQKVEFLVSFYNNEISEKSEIFDDQFSVERPDGSNFTLKIRSTKLEDSAMYFCASSVYEQYFGPGTRLTVT.

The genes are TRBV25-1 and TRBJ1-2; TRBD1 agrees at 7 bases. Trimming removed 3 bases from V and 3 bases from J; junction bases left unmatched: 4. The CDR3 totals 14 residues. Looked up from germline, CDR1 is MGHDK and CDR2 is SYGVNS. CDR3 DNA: TGTGCCAGCAGTGACCTCAGGGGGGACTATGGCTACACCTTC. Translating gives CASSDLRGDYGYTF.

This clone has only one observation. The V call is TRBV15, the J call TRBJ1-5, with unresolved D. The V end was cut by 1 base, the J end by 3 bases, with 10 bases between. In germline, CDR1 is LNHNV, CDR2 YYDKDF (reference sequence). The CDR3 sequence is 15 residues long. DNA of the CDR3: TGTGCCACCAGCAGAGGGGTCCAGTTCAATCAGCCCCAGCATTTT. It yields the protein CATSRGVQFNQPQHF.

This chain's CDR3 is CASSVVIRHQHRNVKDNEQFF. CDR3 bases: TGTGCCAGCAGCGTAGTTATTCGGCATCAACACCGAAACGTAAAAGACAATGAGCAGTTCTTC. This chain links TRBV9 with TRBJ2-1, with D unresolved. The germline V gene has CDR1 SGDLS and CDR2 YYNGEE. The V end was cut by 0 bases, the J end by 5 bases, with 30 bases between. The CDR3 covers 21 residues.

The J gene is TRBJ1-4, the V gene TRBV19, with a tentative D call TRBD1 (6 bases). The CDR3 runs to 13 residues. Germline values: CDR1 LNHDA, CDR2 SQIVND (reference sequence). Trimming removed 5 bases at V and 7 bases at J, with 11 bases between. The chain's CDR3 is CASSVQGSEKLFF. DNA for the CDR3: TGTGCCAGTAGTGTTCAGGGGTCTGAAAAACTGTTTTTT. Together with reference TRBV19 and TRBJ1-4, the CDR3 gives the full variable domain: DGGITQSPKYLFRKEGQNVTLSCEQNLNHDAMYWYRQDPGQGLRLIYYSQIVNDFQKGDIAEGYSVSREKKESFPLTVTSAQKNPTAFYLCASSVQGSEKLFFGSGTQLSVL.

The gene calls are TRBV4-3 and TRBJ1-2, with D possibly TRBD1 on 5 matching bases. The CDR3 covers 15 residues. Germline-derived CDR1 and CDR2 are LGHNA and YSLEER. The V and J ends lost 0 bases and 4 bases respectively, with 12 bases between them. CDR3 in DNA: TGCGCCAGCAGCCAAGATCAGGGTCCAGGCTATGGCTACACCTTC. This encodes CASSQDQGPGYGYTF.

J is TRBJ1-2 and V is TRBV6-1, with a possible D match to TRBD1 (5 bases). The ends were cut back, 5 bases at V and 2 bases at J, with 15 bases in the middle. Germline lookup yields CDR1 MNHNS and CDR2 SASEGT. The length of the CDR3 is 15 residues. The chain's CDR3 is CASSPRSGLNYGYTF. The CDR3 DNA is TGTGCCAGCAGTCCCCGCTCGGGACTAAACTATGGCTACACCTTC.

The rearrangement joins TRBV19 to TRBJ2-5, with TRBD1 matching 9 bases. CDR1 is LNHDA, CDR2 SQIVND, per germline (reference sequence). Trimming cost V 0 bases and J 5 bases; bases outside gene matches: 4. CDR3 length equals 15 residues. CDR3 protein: CASSIERTGAETQYF. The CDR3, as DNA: TGTGCCAGTAGTATAGAAAGGACAGGGGCTGAGACCCAGTACTTC.

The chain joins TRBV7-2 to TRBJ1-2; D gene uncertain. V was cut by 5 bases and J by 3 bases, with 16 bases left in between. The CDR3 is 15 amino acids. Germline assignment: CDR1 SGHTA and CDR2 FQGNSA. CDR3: CASSPQRQEYYGYTF. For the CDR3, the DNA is TGTGCCAGCAGCCCCCAGAGGCAAGAGTACTATGGCTACACCTTC.

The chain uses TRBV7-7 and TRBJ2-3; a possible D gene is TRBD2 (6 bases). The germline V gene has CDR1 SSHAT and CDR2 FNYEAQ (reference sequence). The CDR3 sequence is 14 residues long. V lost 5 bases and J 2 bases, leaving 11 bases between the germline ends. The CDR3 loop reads CASSTSGSTDTQYF. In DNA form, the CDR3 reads TGTGCCAGCAGCACCAGCGGGTCCACAGATACGCAGTATTTT.

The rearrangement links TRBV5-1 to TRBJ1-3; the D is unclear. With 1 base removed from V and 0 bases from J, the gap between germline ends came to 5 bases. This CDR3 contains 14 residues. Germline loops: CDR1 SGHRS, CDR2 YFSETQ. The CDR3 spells CASSLSNSGNTIYF. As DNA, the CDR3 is TGCGCCAGCAGCTTGTCCAACTCTGGAAACACCATATATTTT.

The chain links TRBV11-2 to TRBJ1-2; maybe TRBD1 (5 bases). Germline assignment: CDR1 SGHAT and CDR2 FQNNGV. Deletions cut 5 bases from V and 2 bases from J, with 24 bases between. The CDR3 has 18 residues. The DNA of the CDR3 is TGTGCCAGCAGCCCCCAAATCCCTTTAGGAAAGGGGAACTATGGCTACACCTTC. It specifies CASSPQIPLGKGNYGYTF.

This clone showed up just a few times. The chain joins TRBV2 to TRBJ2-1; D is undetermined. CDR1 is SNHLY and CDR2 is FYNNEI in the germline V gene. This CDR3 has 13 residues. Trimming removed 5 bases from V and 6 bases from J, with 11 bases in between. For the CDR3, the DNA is TGTGCCAGCAGTCTTGGTTTCAGCAATGAGCAGTTCTTC. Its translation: CASSLGFSNEQFF.

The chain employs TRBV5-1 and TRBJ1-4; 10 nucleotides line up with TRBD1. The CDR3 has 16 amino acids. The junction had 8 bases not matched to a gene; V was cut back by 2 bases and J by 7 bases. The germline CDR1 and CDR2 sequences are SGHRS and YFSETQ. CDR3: CASSLDPGTGAEKLFF. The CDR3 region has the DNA TGCGCCAGCAGCTTAGACCCCGGGACAGGGGCTGAAAAACTGTTTTTT.

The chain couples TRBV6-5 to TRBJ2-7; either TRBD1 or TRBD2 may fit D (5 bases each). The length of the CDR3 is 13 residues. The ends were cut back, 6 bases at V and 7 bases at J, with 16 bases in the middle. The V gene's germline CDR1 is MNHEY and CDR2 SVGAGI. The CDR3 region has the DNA TGTGCCAGCAGGAGGGGTACCGGCTGGGAGCAGTACTTC. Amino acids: CASRRGTGWEQYF.

The chain's CDR3 is CASSLQLTGPTYEQYF. The CDR3 region has the DNA TGTGCCAGCAGCCTACAACTAACAGGGCCGACCTACGAGCAGTACTTC. The J gene is TRBJ2-7, the V gene TRBV27, with a weak D call TRBD1 (6 bases). The CDR3 is 16 amino acids. Looked up from germline, CDR1 is MNHEY and CDR2 is SMNVEV (reference sequence). The V end lost 6 bases, the J end lost 2 bases, and 20 bases lay between the germline ends.

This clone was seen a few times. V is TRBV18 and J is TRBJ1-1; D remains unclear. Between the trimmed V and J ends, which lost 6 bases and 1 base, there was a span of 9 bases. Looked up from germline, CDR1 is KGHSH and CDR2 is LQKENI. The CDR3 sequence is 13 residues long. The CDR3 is CASSPLPNTEAFF. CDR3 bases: TGTGCCAGCTCTCCGTTACCGAACACTGAAGCTTTCTTT.

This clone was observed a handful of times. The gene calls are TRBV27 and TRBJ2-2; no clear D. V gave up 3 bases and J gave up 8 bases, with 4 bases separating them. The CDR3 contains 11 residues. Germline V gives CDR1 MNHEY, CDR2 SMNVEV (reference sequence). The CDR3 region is CASSLWGELFF. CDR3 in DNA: TGTGCCAGCAGTTTGTGGGGGGAGCTGTTTTTT.

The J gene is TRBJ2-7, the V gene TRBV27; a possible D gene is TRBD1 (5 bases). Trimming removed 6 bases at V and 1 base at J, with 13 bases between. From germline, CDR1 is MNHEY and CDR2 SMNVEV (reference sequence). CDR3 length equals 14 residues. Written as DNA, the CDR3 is TGTGCCAGCAGACTGGGGCACCTTTCCTACGAGCAGTACTTC. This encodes CASRLGHLSYEQYF.

The CDR3 DNA reads TGCGCCAGCAGCCAAGATCTTTCGGGAGGGTTCTACGAGCAGTACTTC. This encodes CASSQDLSGGFYEQYF. The genes are TRBV4-3 and TRBJ2-7, with TRBD2 identical over 8 bases. The length of the CDR3 is 16 residues. The J segment lost 3 bases and the V segment lost 0 bases, leaving 7 bases of the junction unmatched. Germline CDR1 reads LGHNA; CDR2 reads YSLEER.

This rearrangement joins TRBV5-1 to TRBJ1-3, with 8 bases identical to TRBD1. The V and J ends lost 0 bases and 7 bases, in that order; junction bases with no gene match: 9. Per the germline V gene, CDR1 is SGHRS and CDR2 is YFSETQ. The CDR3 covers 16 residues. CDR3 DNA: TGCGCCAGCAGCTTGGGACAGGGGAGTCTAAGTAACACCATATATTTT. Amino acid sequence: CASSLGQGSLSNTIYF. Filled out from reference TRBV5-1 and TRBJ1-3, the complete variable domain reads KAGVTQTPRYLIKTRGQQVTLSCSPISGHRSVSWYQQTPGQGLQFLFEYFSETQRNKGNFPGRFSGRQFSNSRSEMNVSTLELGDSALYLCASSLGQGSLSNTIYFGEGSWLTVV.

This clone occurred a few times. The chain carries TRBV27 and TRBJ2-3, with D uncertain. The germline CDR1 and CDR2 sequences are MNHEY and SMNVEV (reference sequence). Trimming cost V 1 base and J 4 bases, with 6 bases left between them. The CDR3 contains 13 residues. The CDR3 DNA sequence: TGTGCCAGCAGTTTATTGAGCGCAGATACGCAGTATTTT. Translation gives CASSLLSADTQYF.

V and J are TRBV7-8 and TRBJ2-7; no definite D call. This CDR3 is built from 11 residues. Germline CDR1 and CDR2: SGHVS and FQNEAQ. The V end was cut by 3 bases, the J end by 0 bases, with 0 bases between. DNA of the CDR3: TGTGCCAGCAGCTTCTCCTACGAGCAGTACTTC. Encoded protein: CASSFSYEQYF.